This T cell receptor (beta chain) was captured in a study of blood T cell repertoires in COVID-19. Study-level background: From the United States, Italy and Spain came samples of acute and convalescent COVID-19. PBMCs, B-cell-depleted T cells, or T cells were the source of the cDNA or gDNA that made up the material.

Germline CDR1 and CDR2: MDHEN and SYDVKM. The CDR3 length is 14 residues. V was pared by 5 bases and J by 6 bases, with 15 bases between. Authors' analysis steps: Using reference gene primer amplification, nucleated cell counts were estimated. Produced via immunoSEQ multiplex PCR; TCRdb's table is partial and in-frame only. The V and J calls and clone size were taken over from that table, and D and trimming were inferred from the DNA. Counted here are 200,000 to 250,000 clones, 70% to 90% occurring once; the ten biggest clones make up roughly 13%. Sequencing was performed on peripheral blood. The gene calls are TRBV28 and TRBJ2-3, with D possibly matching TRBD2 (5 bases). This clonotype was sampled from a human donor in a cohort sampled during active COVID-19. The CDR3 coding sequence is TGTGCCAGCAGTCTTGGCGGGTCGGGTGATACGCAGTATTTT. This gives the protein CASSLGGSGDTQYF.